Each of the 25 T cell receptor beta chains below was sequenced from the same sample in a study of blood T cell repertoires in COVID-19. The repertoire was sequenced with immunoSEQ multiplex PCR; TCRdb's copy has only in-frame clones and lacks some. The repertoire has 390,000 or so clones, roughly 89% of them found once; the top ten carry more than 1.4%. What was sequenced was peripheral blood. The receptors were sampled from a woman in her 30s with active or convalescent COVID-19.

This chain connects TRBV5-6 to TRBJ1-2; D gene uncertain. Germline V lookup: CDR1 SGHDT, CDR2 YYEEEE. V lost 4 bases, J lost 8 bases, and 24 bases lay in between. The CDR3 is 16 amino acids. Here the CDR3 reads CASSNGWVGLSPGYTF. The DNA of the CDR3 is TGTGCCAGCAGCAACGGGTGGGTTGGACTGTCCCCGGGCTACACCTTC.

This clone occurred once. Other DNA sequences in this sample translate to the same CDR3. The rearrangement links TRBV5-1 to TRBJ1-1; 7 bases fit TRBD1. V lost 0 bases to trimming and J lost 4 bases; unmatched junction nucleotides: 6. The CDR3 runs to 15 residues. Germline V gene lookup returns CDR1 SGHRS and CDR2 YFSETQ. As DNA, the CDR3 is TGCGCCAGCAGCTTGGCCGGTCAGGGGGGCACTGAAGCTTTCTTT. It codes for CASSLAGQGGTEAFF. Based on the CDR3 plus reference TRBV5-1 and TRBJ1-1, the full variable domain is KAGVTQTPRYLIKTRGQQVTLSCSPISGHRSVSWYQQTPGQGLQFLFEYFSETQRNKGNFPGRFSGRQFSNSRSEMNVSTLELGDSALYLCASSLAGQGGTEAFFGQGTRLTVV.

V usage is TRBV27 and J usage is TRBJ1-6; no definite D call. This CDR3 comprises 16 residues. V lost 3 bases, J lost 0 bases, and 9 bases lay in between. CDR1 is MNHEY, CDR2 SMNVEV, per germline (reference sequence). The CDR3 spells CASSLTASSYNSPLHF. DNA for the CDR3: TGTGCCAGCAGTTTGACGGCTAGCTCCTATAATTCACCCCTCCACTTT.

The CDR3 DNA follows: TGTGCCAGCAGCCACGGCGGGAGTGCTTCCTACAATGAGCAGTTCTTC. Protein sequence: CASSHGGSASYNEQFF. This chain links TRBV5-4 with TRBJ2-1; TRBD2 matches at 7 bases. From germline, CDR1 is SGHNT and CDR2 YYREEE (reference sequence). This CDR3 contains 16 residues. V dropped 4 bases and J dropped 1; count of bases not matched to a gene: 8.

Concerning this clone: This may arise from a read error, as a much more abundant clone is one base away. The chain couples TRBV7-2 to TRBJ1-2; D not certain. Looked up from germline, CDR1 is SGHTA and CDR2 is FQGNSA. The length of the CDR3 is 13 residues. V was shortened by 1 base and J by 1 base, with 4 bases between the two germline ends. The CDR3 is CASSLDSNYGYTF. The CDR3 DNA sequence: TGTGCCAGCAGCTTAGACAGTAACTATGGCTACACCTTC.

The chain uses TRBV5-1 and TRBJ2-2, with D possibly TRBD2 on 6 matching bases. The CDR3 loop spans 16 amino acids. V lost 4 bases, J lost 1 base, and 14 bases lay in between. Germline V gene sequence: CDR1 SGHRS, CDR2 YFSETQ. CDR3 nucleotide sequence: TGCGCCAGCAGCGGCGTTATCGGGGGGAACACCGGGGAGCTGTTTTTT. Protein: CASSGVIGGNTGELFF.

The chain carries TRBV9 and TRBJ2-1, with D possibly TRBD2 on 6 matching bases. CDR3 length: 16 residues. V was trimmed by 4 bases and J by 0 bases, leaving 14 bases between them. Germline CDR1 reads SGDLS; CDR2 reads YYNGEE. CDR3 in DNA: TGTGCCAGCAGCCTAAGGGACTTTAGCTCCTACAATGAGCAGTTCTTC. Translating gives CASSLRDFSSYNEQFF.

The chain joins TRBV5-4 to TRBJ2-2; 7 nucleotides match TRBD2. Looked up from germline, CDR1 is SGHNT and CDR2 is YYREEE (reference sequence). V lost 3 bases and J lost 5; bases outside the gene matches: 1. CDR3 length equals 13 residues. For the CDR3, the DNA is TGTGCCAGCAGCTGGGGACTAACCGGGGAGCTGTTTTTT. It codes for CASSWGLTGELFF. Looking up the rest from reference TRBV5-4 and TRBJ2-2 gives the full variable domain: ETGVTQSPTHLIKTRGQQVTLRCSSQSGHNTVSWYQQALGQGPQFIFQYYREEENGRGNFPPRFSGLQFPNYSSELNVNALELDDSALYLCASSWGLTGELFFGEGSRLTVL.

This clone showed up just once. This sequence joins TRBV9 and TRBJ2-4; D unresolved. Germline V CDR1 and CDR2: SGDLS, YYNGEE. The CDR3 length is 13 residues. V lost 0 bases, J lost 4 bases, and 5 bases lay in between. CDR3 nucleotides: TGTGCCAGCAGCGTAGATTCTAAAAACATTCAGTACTTC. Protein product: CASSVDSKNIQYF.

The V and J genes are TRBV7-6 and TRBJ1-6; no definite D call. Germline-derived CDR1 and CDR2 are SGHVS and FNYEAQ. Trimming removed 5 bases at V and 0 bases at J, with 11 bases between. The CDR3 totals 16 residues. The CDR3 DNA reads TGTGCCAGCAGCGAGGTGGTCGGCTCCTATAATTCACCCCTCCACTTT. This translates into CASSEVVGSYNSPLHF.

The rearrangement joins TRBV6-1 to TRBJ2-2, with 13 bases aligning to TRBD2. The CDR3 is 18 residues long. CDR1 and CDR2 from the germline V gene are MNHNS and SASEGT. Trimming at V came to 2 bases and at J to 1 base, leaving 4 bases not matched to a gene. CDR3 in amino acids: CASSETGLAGRNTGELFF. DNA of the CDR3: TGTGCCAGCAGTGAAACGGGACTAGCGGGGCGGAACACCGGGGAGCTGTTTTTT.

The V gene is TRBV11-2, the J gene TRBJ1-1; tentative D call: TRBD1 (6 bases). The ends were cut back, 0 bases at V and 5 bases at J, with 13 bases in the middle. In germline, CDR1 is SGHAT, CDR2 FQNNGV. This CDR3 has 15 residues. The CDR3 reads CASSLDAGAETEAFF. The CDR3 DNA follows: TGTGCCAGCAGCTTAGATGCGGGGGCAGAGACTGAAGCTTTCTTT.

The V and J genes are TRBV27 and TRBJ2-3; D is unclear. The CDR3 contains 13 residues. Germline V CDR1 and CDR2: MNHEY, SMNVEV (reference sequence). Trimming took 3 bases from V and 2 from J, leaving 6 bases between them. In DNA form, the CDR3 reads TGTGCCAGCAGTTTCGGTTACACAGATACGCAGTATTTT. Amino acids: CASSFGYTDTQYF.

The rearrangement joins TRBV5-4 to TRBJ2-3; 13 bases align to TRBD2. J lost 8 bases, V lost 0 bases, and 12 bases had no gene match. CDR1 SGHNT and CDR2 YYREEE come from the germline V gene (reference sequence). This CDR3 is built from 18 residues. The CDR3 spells CASSLGGLLAGGPSTQYF. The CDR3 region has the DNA TGTGCCAGCAGCTTGGGGGGATTACTAGCGGGAGGGCCATCTACGCAGTATTTT.

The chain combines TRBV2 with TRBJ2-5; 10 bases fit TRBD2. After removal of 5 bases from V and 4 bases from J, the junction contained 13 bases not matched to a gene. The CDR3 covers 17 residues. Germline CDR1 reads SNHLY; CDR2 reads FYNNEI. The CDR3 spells CASSYRSGRASGETQYF. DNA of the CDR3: TGTGCCAGCAGTTACCGGAGCGGGAGGGCGTCTGGAGAGACCCAGTACTTC.

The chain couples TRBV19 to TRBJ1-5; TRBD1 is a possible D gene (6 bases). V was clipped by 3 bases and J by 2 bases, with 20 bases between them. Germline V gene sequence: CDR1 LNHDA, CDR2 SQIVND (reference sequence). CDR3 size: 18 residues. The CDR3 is CASSINPAGAPGNQPQHF. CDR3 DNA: TGTGCCAGTAGTATCAACCCAGCGGGGGCGCCGGGCAATCAGCCCCAGCATTTT. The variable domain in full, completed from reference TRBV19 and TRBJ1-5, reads DGGITQSPKYLFRKEGQNVTLSCEQNLNHDAMYWYRQDPGQGLRLIYYSQIVNDFQKGDIAEGYSVSREKKESFPLTVTSAQKNPTAFYLCASSINPAGAPGNQPQHFGDGTRLSIL.

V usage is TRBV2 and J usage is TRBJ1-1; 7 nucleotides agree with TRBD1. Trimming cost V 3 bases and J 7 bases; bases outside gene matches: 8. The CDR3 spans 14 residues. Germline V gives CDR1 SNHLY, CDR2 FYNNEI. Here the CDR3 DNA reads TGTGCCAGCAGTGAGATGACAGGGAAACATGAAGCTTTCTTT. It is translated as CASSEMTGKHEAFF. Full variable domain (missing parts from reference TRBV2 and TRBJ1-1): EPEVTQTPSHQVTQMGQEVILRCVPISNHLYFYWYRQILGQKVEFLVSFYNNEISEKSEIFDDQFSVERPDGSNFTLKIRSTKLEDSAMYFCASSEMTGKHEAFFGQGTRLTVV.

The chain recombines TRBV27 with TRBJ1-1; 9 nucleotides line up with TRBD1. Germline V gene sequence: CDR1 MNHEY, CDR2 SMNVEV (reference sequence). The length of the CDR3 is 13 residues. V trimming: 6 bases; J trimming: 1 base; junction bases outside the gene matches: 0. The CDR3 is CASRDRGNTEAFF. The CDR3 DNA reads TGTGCCAGCAGGGACAGGGGGAACACTGAAGCTTTCTTT.

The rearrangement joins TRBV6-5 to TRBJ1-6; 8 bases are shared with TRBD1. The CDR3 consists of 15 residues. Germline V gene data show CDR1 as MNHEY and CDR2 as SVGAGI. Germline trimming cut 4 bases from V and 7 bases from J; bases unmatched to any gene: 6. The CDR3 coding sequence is TGTGCCAGCAGTTTATCGGACAGGGAAAATTCACCCCTCCACTTT. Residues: CASSLSDRENSPLHF.

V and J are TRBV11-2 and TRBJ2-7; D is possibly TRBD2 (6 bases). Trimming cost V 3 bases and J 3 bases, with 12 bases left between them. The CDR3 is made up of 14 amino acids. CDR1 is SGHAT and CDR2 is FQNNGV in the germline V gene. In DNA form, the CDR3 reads TGTGCCAGCAGCTTCGGAGGGAGCAACTACGAGCAGTACTTC. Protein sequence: CASSFGGSNYEQYF.

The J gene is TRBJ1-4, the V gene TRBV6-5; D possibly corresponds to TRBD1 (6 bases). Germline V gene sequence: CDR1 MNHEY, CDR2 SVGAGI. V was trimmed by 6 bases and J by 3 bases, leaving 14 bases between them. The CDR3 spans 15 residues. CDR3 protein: CASRVRTVANEKLFF. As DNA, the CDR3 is TGTGCCAGCAGAGTACGGACAGTCGCTAATGAAAAACTGTTTTTT.

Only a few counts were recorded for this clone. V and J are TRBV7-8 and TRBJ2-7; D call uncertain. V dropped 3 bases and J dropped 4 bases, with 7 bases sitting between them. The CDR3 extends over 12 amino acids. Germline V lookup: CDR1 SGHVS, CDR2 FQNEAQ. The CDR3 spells CASSFPGYEQYF. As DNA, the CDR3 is TGTGCCAGCAGCTTCCCAGGATACGAGCAGTACTTC.

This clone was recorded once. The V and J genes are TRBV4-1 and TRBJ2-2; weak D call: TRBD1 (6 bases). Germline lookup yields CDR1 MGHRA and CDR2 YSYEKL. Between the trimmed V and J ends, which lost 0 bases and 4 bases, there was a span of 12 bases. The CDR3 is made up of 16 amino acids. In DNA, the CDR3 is TGCGCCAGCAGCCAAGATCAACAGGGAATCACCGGGGAGCTGTTTTTT. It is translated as CASSQDQQGITGELFF.

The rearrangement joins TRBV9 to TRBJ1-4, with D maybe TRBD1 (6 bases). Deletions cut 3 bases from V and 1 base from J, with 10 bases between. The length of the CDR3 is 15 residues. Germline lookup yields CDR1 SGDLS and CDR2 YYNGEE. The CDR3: CASSAQQGTNEKLFF. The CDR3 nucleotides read TGTGCCAGCAGCGCACAACAGGGAACTAATGAAAAACTGTTTTTT.

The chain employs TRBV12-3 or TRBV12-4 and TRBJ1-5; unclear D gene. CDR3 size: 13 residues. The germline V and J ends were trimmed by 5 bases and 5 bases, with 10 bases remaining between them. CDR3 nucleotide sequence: TGTGCCAGCAGTCCTAGTACGTATCAGCCCCAGCATTTT. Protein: CASSPSTYQPQHF.